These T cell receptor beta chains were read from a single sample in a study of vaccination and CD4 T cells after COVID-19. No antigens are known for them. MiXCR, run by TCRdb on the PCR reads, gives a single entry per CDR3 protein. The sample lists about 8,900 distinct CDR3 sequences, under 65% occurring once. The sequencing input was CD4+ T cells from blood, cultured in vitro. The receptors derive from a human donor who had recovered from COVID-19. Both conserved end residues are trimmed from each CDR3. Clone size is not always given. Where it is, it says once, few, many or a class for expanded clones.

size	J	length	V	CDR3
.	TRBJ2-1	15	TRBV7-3	ASSLDESGTPDNEQF
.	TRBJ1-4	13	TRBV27	ASSLRQGAIEKLF
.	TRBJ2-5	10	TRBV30	AWSVGGETQY
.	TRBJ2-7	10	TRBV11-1	ASSLYRDEQY
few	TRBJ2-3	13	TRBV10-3	AIGTSGISTDTQY
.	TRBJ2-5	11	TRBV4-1	ASSQERLKTQY
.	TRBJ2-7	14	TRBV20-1	SARFRQGATDYEQY
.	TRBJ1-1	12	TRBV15	ATSRGGTATEAF
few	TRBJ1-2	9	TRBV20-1	SPGAGYGYT
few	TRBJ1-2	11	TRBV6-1	ASSARSESGYT
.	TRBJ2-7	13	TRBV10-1	ASSPEEGPSYEQY
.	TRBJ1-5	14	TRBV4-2	ASSQESRVGNQPQH
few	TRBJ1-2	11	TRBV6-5	ASSYTGGYGYT
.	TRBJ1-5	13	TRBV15	ATSRERQGFTPQH
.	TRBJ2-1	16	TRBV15	ATSRRQGLAGGTGEQF
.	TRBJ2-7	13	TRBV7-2	ASSLAGGQQYEQY
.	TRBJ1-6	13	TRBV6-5	ASSYSITGGTPLH
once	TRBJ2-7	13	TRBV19	ASSPRLAGENEQY
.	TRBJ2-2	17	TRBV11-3	ASSLAPFPGQTNTGELF
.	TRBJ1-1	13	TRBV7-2	ASSLALGTNTEAF
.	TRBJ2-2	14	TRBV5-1	ASSLDAGTDTGELF
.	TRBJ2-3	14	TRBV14	ASSQIAGGKMDTQY
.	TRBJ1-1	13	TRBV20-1	SARDRTGRSTEAF
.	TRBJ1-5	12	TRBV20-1	SAGGDRNNQPQH
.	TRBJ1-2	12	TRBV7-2	ASTPQRGAGGYT
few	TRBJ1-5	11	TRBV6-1	ASYDAGNQPQH
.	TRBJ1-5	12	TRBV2	ASSVRGTNQPQH
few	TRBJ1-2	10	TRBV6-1	ATARLDYGYT
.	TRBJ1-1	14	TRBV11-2	ASSLIRRVRNTEAF
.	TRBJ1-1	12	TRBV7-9	ASGGFDLGTEAF
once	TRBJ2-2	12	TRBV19	ASSMAFRAGELF
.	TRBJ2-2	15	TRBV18	ASSPLTERLNTGELF
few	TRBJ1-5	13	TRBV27	ASSLSGQANQPQH
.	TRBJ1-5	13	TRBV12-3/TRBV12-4	ASSPVTGPGQPQH
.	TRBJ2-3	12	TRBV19	ASSLLVGGDTQY
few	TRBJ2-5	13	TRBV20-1	SARDRIGGLGTQY
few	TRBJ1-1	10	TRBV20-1	SAKAGSTEAF
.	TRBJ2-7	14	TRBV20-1	SARVRLAGFSYEQY
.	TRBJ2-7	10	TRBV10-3	AISESRGEQY
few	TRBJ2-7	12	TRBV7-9	ASSQMDRGYEQY
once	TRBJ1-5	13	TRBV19	ASSISDSAAQPQH
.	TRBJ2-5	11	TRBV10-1	ASSVNLQETQY
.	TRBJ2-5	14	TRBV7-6	ASSLSLAGGQETQY
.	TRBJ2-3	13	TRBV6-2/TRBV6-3	ASSYSYDATDTQY
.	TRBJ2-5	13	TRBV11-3	ASSPGLGYQETQY
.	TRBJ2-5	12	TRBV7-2	ASSFRGEGETQY
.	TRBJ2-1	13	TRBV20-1	SASRGESSYNEQF
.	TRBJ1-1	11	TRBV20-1	SAREPGSTEAF
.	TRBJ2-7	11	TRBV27	ASSLTDTYEQY
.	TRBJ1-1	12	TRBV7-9	ASSLEGGITEAF
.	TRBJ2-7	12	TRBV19	ASPGGGTLYEQY
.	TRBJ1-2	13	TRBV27	ASSPTGGPLHGYT
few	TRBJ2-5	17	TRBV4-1	ASSHLGSGRYPILETQY
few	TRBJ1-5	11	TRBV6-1	ASSEAGNQPQH
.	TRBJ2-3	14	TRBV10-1	ASSDSSRPSTDTQY
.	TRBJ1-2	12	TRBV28	ASSLGSRGGGYT
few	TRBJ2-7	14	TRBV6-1	ASSEVRTARGFEQY